The rows below give T cell receptor beta chains drawn from one sample of a study of blood T cell repertoires in COVID-19. Sequencing was performed with immunoSEQ multiplex PCR; in TCRdb, only in-frame clones are kept and a portion is missing. This sample has nearly 45,000 clones, with around 90% found just once. The sequenced material came from peripheral blood. The receptor set was obtained from a woman aged 80 or over in a cohort sampled during active or convalescent COVID-19. CDR3s include the opening cysteine and the closing phenylalanine or tryptophan. The D gene is left open where the match is weak. Some rows mark clone size as missing; the rest say once, few, many or name a class of expanded clone.

CDR3 protein: CASSKTGTSGKEEQFF
CDR3 DNA: TGTGCCAGCAGCAAGACCGGGACTAGCGGGAAGGAAGAGCAGTTCTTC
V gene: TRBV21-1
D gene: -
J gene: TRBJ2-1
clone size: -
CDR3 length: 16

CDR3 protein: CASSSRQGPQPQHF
CDR3 DNA: TGTGCCAGCTCATCGCGACAGGGGCCTCAGCCCCAGCATTTT
V gene: TRBV18
D gene: TRBD1
J gene: TRBJ1-5
clone size: few
CDR3 length: 14

CDR3 protein: CASSWPGQGSTEAFF
CDR3 DNA: TGTGCCAGCAGCTGGCCGGGACAGGGGAGCACTGAAGCTTTCTTT
V gene: TRBV7-2
D gene: TRBD1
J gene: TRBJ1-1
clone size: -
CDR3 length: 15

CDR3 protein: CASSYSGAQTEAFF
CDR3 DNA: TGTGCCAGCAGTTACTCTGGGGCTCAGACTGAAGCTTTCTTT
V gene: TRBV6-6
D gene: -
J gene: TRBJ1-1
clone size: once
CDR3 length: 14

CDR3 protein: CASSATGVLRETQYF
CDR3 DNA: TGTGCCAGCAGCGCAACGGGGGTTCTTAGGGAGACCCAGTACTTC
V gene: TRBV9
D gene: -
J gene: TRBJ2-5
clone size: once
CDR3 length: 15

CDR3 protein: CASSEGQSYGYTF
CDR3 DNA: TGTGCCAGCAGTGAAGGACAGAGCTATGGCTACACCTTC
V gene: TRBV2
D gene: -
J gene: TRBJ1-2
clone size: -
CDR3 length: 13

CDR3 protein: CSVEDRRAGNTIYF
CDR3 DNA: TGCAGCGTTGAAGATCGGAGGGCTGGAAACACCATATATTTT
V gene: TRBV29-1
D gene: -
J gene: TRBJ1-3
clone size: once
CDR3 length: 14

CDR3 protein: CASSLMVQGLLHF
CDR3 DNA: TGTGCCAGCAGTTTAATGGTTCAGGGCCTACTCCACTTT
V gene: TRBV12-3/TRBV12-4
D gene: -
J gene: TRBJ1-6
clone size: -
CDR3 length: 13

CDR3 protein: CASSLRGGQNIQYF
CDR3 DNA: TGTGCCAGCAGCCTGCGGGGCGGCCAAAACATTCAGTACTTC
V gene: TRBV5-6
D gene: -
J gene: TRBJ2-4
clone size: -
CDR3 length: 14

CDR3 protein: CASSDLGENSPLHF
CDR3 DNA: TGTGCCAGCAGTGATTTGGGCGAGAATTCACCCCTCCACTTT
V gene: TRBV6-1
D gene: -
J gene: TRBJ1-6
clone size: once
CDR3 length: 14

CDR3 protein: CASSQDESSGANVLTF
CDR3 DNA: TGTGCCAGCAGCCAAGATGAGTCGTCTGGGGCCAACGTCCTGACTTTC
V gene: TRBV4-2
D gene: -
J gene: TRBJ2-6
clone size: -
CDR3 length: 16

CDR3 protein: CASSPGLGGQETQYF
CDR3 DNA: TGTGCCAGCAGCCCCGGTTTGGGGGGACAAGAGACCCAGTACTTC
V gene: TRBV7-6
D gene: -
J gene: TRBJ2-5
clone size: once
CDR3 length: 15

CDR3 protein: CAWSGTGLAKNIQYF
CDR3 DNA: TGTGCCTGGAGTGGGACAGGTTTAGCCAAAAACATTCAGTACTTC
V gene: TRBV30
D gene: TRBD1
J gene: TRBJ2-4
clone size: -
CDR3 length: 15

CDR3 protein: CASKVDSGSLNTQYF
CDR3 DNA: TGTGCCAGCAAGGTTGATAGCGGGAGTCTCAATACGCAGTATTTT
V gene: TRBV2
D gene: TRBD2
J gene: TRBJ2-3
clone size: once
CDR3 length: 15

CDR3 protein: CASGYRGGRTDTQYF
CDR3 DNA: TGTGCTAGTGGTTATCGCGGGGGACGCACAGATACGCAGTATTTT
V gene: TRBV12-5
D gene: TRBD2
J gene: TRBJ2-3
clone size: -
CDR3 length: 15

CDR3 protein: CASSLLGLGETQYF
CDR3 DNA: TGTGCCAGCAGCTTACTTGGGCTCGGAGAGACCCAGTACTTC
V gene: TRBV7-7
D gene: -
J gene: TRBJ2-5
clone size: once
CDR3 length: 14

CDR3 protein: CASSASTGPETQYF
CDR3 DNA: TGTGCCAGCAGCGCTTCGACAGGTCCGGAGACCCAGTACTTC
V gene: TRBV9
D gene: -
J gene: TRBJ2-5
clone size: once
CDR3 length: 14

CDR3 protein: CASSQEIGEYNEQFF
CDR3 DNA: TGCGCCAGCAGCCAAGAGATCGGGGAATACAATGAGCAGTTCTTC
V gene: TRBV4-1
D gene: -
J gene: TRBJ2-1
clone size: -
CDR3 length: 15

CDR3 protein: CASSLGTGNGYTF
CDR3 DNA: TGCGCCAGCAGCTTAGGGACAGGGAATGGCTACACCTTC
V gene: TRBV5-1
D gene: TRBD1
J gene: TRBJ1-2
clone size: -
CDR3 length: 13

CDR3 protein: CASSSGLHPYNEQFF
CDR3 DNA: TGCGCCAGCAGCTCGGGACTCCACCCGTACAATGAGCAGTTCTTC
V gene: TRBV5-1
D gene: -
J gene: TRBJ2-1
clone size: -
CDR3 length: 15

CDR3 protein: CASSWDSYEQYF
CDR3 DNA: TGTGCCAGCAGCTGGGACAGCTACGAGCAGTACTTC
V gene: TRBV11-2
D gene: TRBD1
J gene: TRBJ2-7
clone size: once
CDR3 length: 12

CDR3 protein: CASSFRIGGRARYEQYF
CDR3 DNA: TGTGCCAGCAGCTTCCGAATCGGCGGGAGGGCACGTTACGAGCAGTACTTC
V gene: TRBV7-2
D gene: TRBD2
J gene: TRBJ2-7
clone size: -
CDR3 length: 17

CDR3 protein: CASSLESQRGPTYLSSYNEQFF
CDR3 DNA: TGTGCCAGCAGCTTAGAGTCCCAGCGGGGGCCGACCTACCTTAGCTCCTACAATGAGCAGTTCTTC
V gene: TRBV11-3
D gene: TRBD2
J gene: TRBJ2-1
clone size: -
CDR3 length: 22

CDR3 protein: CASEDRVGNTIYF
CDR3 DNA: TGTGCCAGCGAGGACAGGGTCGGAAACACCATATATTTT
V gene: TRBV10-3
D gene: TRBD1
J gene: TRBJ1-3
clone size: -
CDR3 length: 13

CDR3 protein: CASRGLAVADTQYF
CDR3 DNA: TGTGCCAGTAGGGGACTAGCAGTAGCAGATACGCAGTATTTT
V gene: TRBV19
D gene: TRBD2
J gene: TRBJ2-3
clone size: -
CDR3 length: 14

CDR3 protein: CSASQGPNSPLHF
CDR3 DNA: TGCAGTGCTAGTCAGGGGCCTAATTCACCCCTCCACTTT
V gene: TRBV20-1
D gene: -
J gene: TRBJ1-6
clone size: -
CDR3 length: 13

CDR3 protein: CASSERDSYGYTF
CDR3 DNA: TGTGCCAGCAGCGAAAGGGACAGCTATGGCTACACCTTC
V gene: TRBV7-9
D gene: TRBD1
J gene: TRBJ1-2
clone size: -
CDR3 length: 13

CDR3 protein: CASSSIREQNTQYF
CDR3 DNA: TGTGCCAGCAGCTCCATTAGGGAGCAAAATACGCAGTATTTT
V gene: TRBV6-5
D gene: -
J gene: TRBJ2-3
clone size: -
CDR3 length: 14

CDR3 protein: CASRPRDTSYNEQFF
CDR3 DNA: TGTGCCAGCAGACCCCGGGACACCTCCTACAATGAGCAGTTCTTC
V gene: TRBV5-5
D gene: -
J gene: TRBJ2-1
clone size: once
CDR3 length: 15